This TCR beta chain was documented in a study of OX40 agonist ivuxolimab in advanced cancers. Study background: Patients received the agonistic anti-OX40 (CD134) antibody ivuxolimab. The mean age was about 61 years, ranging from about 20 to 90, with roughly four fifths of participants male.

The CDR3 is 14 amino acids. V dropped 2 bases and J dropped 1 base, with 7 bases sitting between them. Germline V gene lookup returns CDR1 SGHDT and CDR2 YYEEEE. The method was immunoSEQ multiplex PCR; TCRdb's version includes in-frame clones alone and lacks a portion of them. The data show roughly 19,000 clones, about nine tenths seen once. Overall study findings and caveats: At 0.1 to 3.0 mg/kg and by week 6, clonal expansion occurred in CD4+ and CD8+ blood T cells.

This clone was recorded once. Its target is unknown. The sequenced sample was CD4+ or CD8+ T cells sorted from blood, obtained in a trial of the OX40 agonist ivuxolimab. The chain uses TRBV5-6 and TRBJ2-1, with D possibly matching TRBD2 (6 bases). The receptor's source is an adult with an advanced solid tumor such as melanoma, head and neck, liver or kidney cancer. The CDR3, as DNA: TGTGCCAGCAGCTTCGGGGGTTCCTACAATGAGCAGTTCTTC. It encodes CASSFGGSYNEQFF. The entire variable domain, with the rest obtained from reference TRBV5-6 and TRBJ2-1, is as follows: DAGVTQSPTHLIKTRGQQVTLRCSPKSGHDTVSWYQQALGQGPQFIFQYYEEEERQRGNFPDRFSGHQFPNYSSELNVNALLLGDSALYLCASSFGGSYNEQFFGPGTRLTVL.